Shown below are 23 T cell receptor beta chains from a single sample sequenced in a study of control samples from healthy donors and cancer patients. Profiling relied on immunoSEQ multiplex PCR, and the TCRdb table lists in-frame clones only, not all of them. The repertoire includes some 190,000 clones, roughly nine tenths of them detected once, and 1.5% to 2% sits in the top ten. The sequenced sample was blood. All receptors derive from a man aged 25-40 years in good health.

The V and J genes are TRBV7-3 and TRBJ2-7; D tentatively fits TRBD1 or TRBD2 (5 bases each). CDR3 length equals 14 residues. Germline assignment: CDR1 SGHTA and CDR2 FQGTGA. V gave up 4 bases and J gave up 7 bases, with 17 bases separating them. CDR3 in amino acids: CASSYGGSPREQYF. CDR3 nucleotide sequence: TGTGCCAGCAGCTATGGGGGAAGCCCCCGGGAGCAGTACTTC.

The rearrangement links TRBV13 to TRBJ2-3, with a weak D call TRBD2 (5 bases). Germline V gene sequence: CDR1 PRHDT, CDR2 FYEKMQ (reference sequence). Trimming removed 4 bases at V and 4 bases at J, with 12 bases between. The CDR3 length is 14 residues. The chain's CDR3 is CASSSTGLADTQYF. The CDR3 nucleotides read TGTGCCAGCAGCTCGACTGGACTCGCAGATACGCAGTATTTT.

CDR3 in amino acids: CASSFMGTGGYEFAEAFF. In nucleotides, the CDR3 is TGTGCCAGCAGCTTCATGGGGACAGGGGGTTATGAATTCGCTGAAGCTTTCTTT. The chain employs TRBV13 and TRBJ1-1; 11 nucleotides line up with TRBD1. The germline V gene encodes CDR1 PRHDT and CDR2 FYEKMQ (reference sequence). The J segment lost 6 bases and the V segment lost 3 bases, leaving 15 bases of the junction unmatched. The CDR3 consists of 18 residues.

The chain couples TRBV3-1 (or the pseudogene TRBV3-2) to TRBJ1-1; 9 bases match TRBD1. From germline, CDR1 is LGHDT and CDR2 YNNKEL (reference sequence). This CDR3 is built from 16 residues. The trim removed 8 bases at V and 2 bases at J, leaving 12 bases unmatched. As DNA, the CDR3 is TGTGCCAGCGCTATACCGGGACAGGGACTAAACACTGAAGCTTTCTTT. Its protein is CASAIPGQGLNTEAFF.

A single count supports this clone. V usage is TRBV11-2 and J usage is TRBJ2-1, with 10 positions matching TRBD1. This CDR3 spans 16 amino acids. Trimming cost V 1 base and J 9 bases; bases outside gene matches: 9. Germline loops: CDR1 SGHAT, CDR2 FQNNGV. CDR3 amino acids: CASSLVWDRGEFEQFF. The CDR3 bases are TGTGCCAGCAGCTTAGTATGGGACAGGGGAGAATTTGAGCAGTTCTTC. Full variable domain (outside the CDR3, taken from reference TRBV11-2 and TRBJ2-1): EAGVAQSPRYKIIEKRQSVAFWCNPISGHATLYWYQQILGQGPKLLIQFQNNGVVDDSQLPKDRFSAERLKGVDSTLKIQPAKLEDSAVYLCASSLVWDRGEFEQFFGPGTRLTVL.

The chain has TRBV5-1 and TRBJ1-2; 8 bases align to TRBD1. CDR1 is SGHRS, CDR2 YFSETQ, per germline. This CDR3 is 16 amino acids long. The ends lost 2 bases at V and 1 base at J; junction bases unmatched: 7. In DNA, the CDR3 is TGCGCCAGCAGCTTAACCGGGACAGGTGATAACTATGGCTACACCTTC. It codes for CASSLTGTGDNYGYTF.

This chain connects TRBV10-1 to TRBJ2-1; D tentatively fits TRBD1 or TRBD2 (5 bases each). This CDR3 has 17 amino acids. Trimming shortened V by 4 bases and J by 1 base, and 17 bases separated the two germline ends. Germline assignment: CDR1 WNHNN and CDR2 SYGVQD (reference sequence). CDR3 in amino acids: CASSAAVGDGSYNEQFF. DNA for the CDR3: TGCGCCAGCAGTGCGGCGGTCGGGGACGGGTCCTACAATGAGCAGTTCTTC.

The chain uses TRBV28 and TRBJ1-2; 9 bases line up with TRBD1. This CDR3 comprises 12 residues. With V trimmed by 6 bases and J by 11 bases, 7 bases remained unmatched. From germline, CDR1 is MDHEN and CDR2 SYDVKM. The CDR3 protein is CASSQGQGSYTF. The DNA of the CDR3 is TGTGCCAGCAGCCAGGGACAGGGTTCTTACACCTTC.

This rearrangement joins TRBV2 to TRBJ2-5; D is unresolved. From germline, CDR1 is SNHLY and CDR2 FYNNEI. The CDR3 runs 16 residues. Trimming stripped 1 base from V and 0 bases from J, with 12 bases between. The CDR3 nucleotides read TGTGCCAGCAGTGAAGGCGGAATAGGCAACCAAGAGACCCAGTACTTC. It yields the protein CASSEGGIGNQETQYF. Full variable domain (missing parts from reference TRBV2 and TRBJ2-5): EPEVTQTPSHQVTQMGQEVILRCVPISNHLYFYWYRQILGQKVEFLVSFYNNEISEKSEIFDDQFSVERPDGSNFTLKIRSTKLEDSAMYFCASSEGGIGNQETQYFGPGTRLLVL.

This chain joins TRBV7-9 and TRBJ2-2, with D perhaps matching TRBD1 or TRBD2 (5 bases each). Trimming removed 7 bases at V and 6 bases at J, with 18 bases between. The germline V gene has CDR1 SEHNR and CDR2 FQNEAQ (reference sequence). The CDR3 sequence is 15 residues long. In DNA form, the CDR3 reads TGTGCCAGCATAAAGGGACGGCTCGCTGCCGGGGAGCTGTTTTTT. Translation gives CASIKGRLAAGELFF.

The V call is TRBV5-1, the J call TRBJ2-3; weak D call: TRBD2 (6 bases). Germline CDR1 and CDR2: SGHRS and YFSETQ. This CDR3 is built from 15 residues. Trimming removed 4 bases at V and 1 base at J, with 13 bases between. DNA for the CDR3: TGCGCCAGCAGCAGGGCGTGGGGGGGCACAGATACGCAGTATTTT. Its translation: CASSRAWGGTDTQYF.

The V call is TRBV6-5, the J call TRBJ2-7; 7 nucleotides match TRBD1. Germline loops: CDR1 MNHEY, CDR2 SVGAGI. V trimming: 3 bases; J trimming: 3 bases; junction bases outside the gene matches: 8. This CDR3 comprises 15 residues. CDR3: CASSYRGQAYYEQYF. As DNA, the CDR3 is TGTGCCAGCAGTTATAGGGGGCAGGCCTACTACGAGCAGTACTTC.

J is TRBJ1-2 and V is TRBV24-1; D remains ambiguous. Germline assignment: CDR1 KGHDR and CDR2 SFDVKD. Trimming stripped 2 bases from V and 4 bases from J, with 13 bases between. The CDR3 covers 15 residues. The CDR3 protein is CATSDSSGELYGYTF. CDR3 nucleotide sequence: TGTGCCACCAGTGATTCCTCCGGGGAACTCTATGGCTACACCTTC.

V gene TRBV6-5 combines with J gene TRBJ2-7; D is perhaps TRBD2 (5 bases). This CDR3 spans 13 amino acids. CDR1 and CDR2 from the germline V gene are MNHEY and SVGAGI. V lost 6 bases to trimming and J lost 3 bases, with 12 bases between them. This CDR3 reads CASSNGEHYEQYF. The CDR3 DNA follows: TGTGCCAGCAGCAACGGGGAACACTACGAGCAGTACTTC.

The CDR3 DNA follows: TGCGCCAGCAGGCCCTCCCAGGGGAGCACTGAAGCTTTCTTT. This encodes CASRPSQGSTEAFF. The chain combines TRBV5-1 with TRBJ1-1; D possibly corresponds to TRBD1 (6 bases). The CDR3 length is 14 residues. V was trimmed by 5 bases and J by 4 bases, leaving 15 bases between them. Germline V gene sequence: CDR1 SGHRS, CDR2 YFSETQ.

V is TRBV4-1 and J is TRBJ1-2, with D maybe TRBD1 (5 bases). This CDR3 has 15 amino acids. Trimming removed 4 bases from V and 3 bases from J, with 15 bases in between. Germline CDR1 is MGHRA and CDR2 is YSYEKL. The chain's CDR3 is CASSPQTQGHYGYTF. CDR3 bases: TGCGCCAGCAGCCCGCAGACTCAGGGCCACTATGGCTACACCTTC.

This sequence joins TRBV6-6 and TRBJ1-4; D unclear. Germline V gives CDR1 MNHNY, CDR2 SVGAGI (reference sequence). V was trimmed by 5 bases and J by 5 bases, leaving 12 bases between them. The CDR3 consists of 14 residues. The CDR3 region has the DNA TGTGCCAGCAGTGGACGCATCGAGAATGAAAAACTGTTTTTT. As protein: CASSGRIENEKLFF.

This clone was picked up one time. This chain uses TRBV2 with TRBJ1-3; D not resolved. CDR1 and CDR2 from the germline V gene are SNHLY and FYNNEI. Trimming took 2 bases from V and 0 from J, leaving 8 bases between them. The CDR3 spans 15 residues. The CDR3 bases are TGTGCCAGCAGTGAAAGGCGCCTCTCTGGAAACACCATATATTTT. It encodes CASSERRLSGNTIYF.

The J gene is TRBJ1-4, the V gene TRBV13, with TRBD1 identical over 8 bases. The V gene's germline CDR1 is PRHDT and CDR2 FYEKMQ (reference sequence). V shed 5 bases, J shed 8 bases, and the junction held 13 bases outside the gene matches. The CDR3 runs to 16 residues. The CDR3 sequence: CASSPRGTGSKEKLFF. CDR3 coding DNA: TGTGCCAGCAGCCCAAGGGGGACAGGATCGAAAGAAAAACTGTTTTTT.

This chain links TRBV5-6 with TRBJ2-1; the D is unclear. The CDR3 consists of 16 residues. CDR1 and CDR2 from the germline V gene are SGHDT and YYEEEE. Between the trimmed V and J ends, which lost 2 bases and 6 bases, there was a span of 18 bases. The chain's CDR3 is CASSFPGQRSGNEQFF. For the CDR3, the DNA is TGTGCCAGCAGCTTTCCGGGCCAGCGTTCTGGCAATGAGCAGTTCTTC.

The chain couples TRBV3-1 (or the pseudogene TRBV3-2) to TRBJ2-7; D remains unclear. Germline values: CDR1 LGHDT, CDR2 YNNKEL (reference sequence). This CDR3 is 15 amino acids long. The V and J ends lost 1 base and 2 bases respectively, with 12 bases between them. CDR3 residues: CASSQGPDRTYEQYF. The CDR3 coding sequence is TGTGCCAGCAGCCAAGGTCCGGACCGCACCTACGAGCAGTACTTC.

CDR3 DNA: TGTGCCAGCAGCTTCGGGGGGGCTGGTAACTATGGCTACACCTTC. Translation: CASSFGGAGNYGYTF. The rearrangement joins TRBV5-5 to TRBJ1-2; weak D call: TRBD1 (6 bases). From germline, CDR1 is SGHKS and CDR2 YYEKEE (reference sequence). This CDR3 is built from 15 residues. Trimming left V 2 bases short and J 1 base short, with 12 bases between.

The CDR3 reads CASPGQGQGRYGYTF. The CDR3, as DNA: TGTGCCAGCCCAGGACAGGGACAGGGGCGCTATGGCTACACCTTC. This rearrangement joins TRBV9 to TRBJ1-2, with TRBD1 identical over 10 bases. Germline V gene lookup returns CDR1 SGDLS and CDR2 YYNGEE. The V and J ends lost 7 bases and 4 bases, in that order; junction bases with no gene match: 10. The CDR3 length is 15 residues.